What follows is one TCR beta chain and its context. Its antigen is currently unknown. The data are from a study of response to subunit inactivated influenza vaccine. Study-level points and caveats: Seasonal influenza vaccination, on each occasion, was suggested by the authors to recruit few new T cells.

The V end was cut by 4 bases, the J end by 2 bases, with 12 bases between. Germline V gene lookup returns CDR1 SQVTM and CDR2 ANQGSEA. CDR3 length: 13 amino acids. MiXCR, applied by TCRdb to the RT-PCR reads, yields one record per CDR3 protein. The sample has 600,000 to 850,000 distinct CDR3 sequences, 12% to 15% seen once. The rearrangement joins TRBV29-1 to TRBJ2-7, with a weak D call TRBD2 (5 bases). This specimen was PBMCs from blood, taken 14 days before vaccination. The clonotype comes from a man aged 50 or older who received an inactivated influenza vaccine. CDR3 in DNA: TGCAGCGTTGGAGGGAGTACGACCTACGAGCAGTACTTC. It is translated as CSVGGSTTYEQYF.